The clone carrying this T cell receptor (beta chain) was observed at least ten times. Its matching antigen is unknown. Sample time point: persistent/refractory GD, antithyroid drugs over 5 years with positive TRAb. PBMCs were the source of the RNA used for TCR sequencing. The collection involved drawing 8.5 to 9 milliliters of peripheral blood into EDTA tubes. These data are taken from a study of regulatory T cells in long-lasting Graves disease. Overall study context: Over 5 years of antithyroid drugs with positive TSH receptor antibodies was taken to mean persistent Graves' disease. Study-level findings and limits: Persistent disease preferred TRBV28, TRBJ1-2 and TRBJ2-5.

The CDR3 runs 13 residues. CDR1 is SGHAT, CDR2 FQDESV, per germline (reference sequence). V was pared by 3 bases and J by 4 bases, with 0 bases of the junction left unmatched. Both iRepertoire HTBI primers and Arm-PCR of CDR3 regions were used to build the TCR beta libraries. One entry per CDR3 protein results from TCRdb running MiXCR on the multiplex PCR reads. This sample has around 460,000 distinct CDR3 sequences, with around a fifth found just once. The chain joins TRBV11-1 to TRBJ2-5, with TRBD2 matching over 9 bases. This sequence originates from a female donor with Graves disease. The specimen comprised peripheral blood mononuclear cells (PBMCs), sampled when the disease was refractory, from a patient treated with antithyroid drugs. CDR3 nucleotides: TGTGCCAGCAGCTTGACTAGCGGAGAGACCCAGTACTTC. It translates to CASSLTSGETQYF.